What follows are 29 T cell receptor beta chains derived from one specimen sequenced in a study of Ad26.COV2.S vaccination and SARS-CoV-2 variants. Specified treatment: roughly 19 received Ad26.COV2.S at low or high dose, single or two shots; 5 received placebo; per-sample allocation not given. All samples were drawn on day 63, counting from the first vaccine or placebo injection. Data came from immunoSEQ multiplex PCR; TCRdb stores just in-frame clones and leaves some out. This table has 300,000 to 400,000 clones, around 90% appearing once. The sample was peripheral blood, taken in a trial of Ad26.COV2.S vaccine versus placebo. The receptors stem from a person between 18 and 65 years old who received the Ad26.COV2.S COVID-19 vaccine or a placebo.

Only one count was recorded for this clone. This chain joins TRBV9 and TRBJ2-3; D may be TRBD2 (6 bases). CDR3 length equals 16 residues. Deletions cut 0 bases from V and 1 base from J, with 12 bases between. CDR1 SGDLS and CDR2 YYNGEE come from the germline V gene. Written as DNA, the CDR3 is TGTGCCAGCAGCGTAGCATGGAGGGTGGGCACAGATACGCAGTATTTT. Its translation is CASSVAWRVGTDTQYF.

J is TRBJ1-1 and V is TRBV18, with 7 bases that match TRBD1. Trimming at V came to 4 bases and at J to 1 base, leaving 24 bases not matched to a gene. Germline CDR1 reads KGHSH; CDR2 reads LQKENI. This CDR3 is built from 21 residues. For the CDR3, the DNA is TGTGCCAGCTCACTTAAGACTATACATCAGGGGGGCAACCAGAAGAACACTGAAGCTTTCTTT. Amino acids: CASSLKTIHQGGNQKNTEAFF.

The CDR3 coding sequence is TGTGCCAGCAGCCGAGGGTCGAATGAAAAACTGTTTTTT. Its translation is CASSRGSNEKLFF. This chain joins TRBV6-5 and TRBJ1-4, with D unresolved. The CDR3 spans 13 residues. The V gene lost 6 bases and the J gene lost 5 bases, with 10 bases spanning the gap. CDR1 and CDR2 (germline): MNHEY, SVGAGI.

The chain is built from TRBV19 and TRBJ2-1; D possibly corresponds to TRBD1 (7 bases). The CDR3 length is 13 residues. Between the trimmed V and J ends, which lost 6 bases and 6 bases, there was a span of 12 bases. Per the germline V gene, CDR1 is LNHDA and CDR2 is SQIVND (reference sequence). As DNA, the CDR3 is TGTGCCAGTAGCCGGAGGGGGCCCAATGAGCAGTTCTTC. It is translated as CASSRRGPNEQFF.

This chain uses TRBV10-3 with TRBJ1-1; possible D gene TRBD1, 5 bases. CDR1 and CDR2 (germline): ENHRY, SYGVKD. The V and J ends lost 10 bases and 0 bases respectively, with 24 bases between them. This CDR3 has 17 residues. The CDR3 sequence is CASKLDRSVTMNTEAFF. CDR3 nucleotide sequence: TGTGCCAGCAAACTCGACAGATCAGTAACAATGAACACTGAAGCTTTCTTT.

The rearrangement links TRBV4-2 to TRBJ1-2; D not certain. CDR1 is LGHNA, CDR2 YNFKEQ, per germline. V was clipped by 0 bases and J by 2 bases, with 10 bases between them. The CDR3 loop spans 15 amino acids. The DNA of the CDR3 is TGTGCCAGCAGCCAAGAGGTCCTGGGAAACTATGGCTACACCTTC. It codes for CASSQEVLGNYGYTF.

This chain uses TRBV18 with TRBJ1-3; no clear D. The CDR3 contains 16 residues. Looked up from germline, CDR1 is KGHSH and CDR2 is LQKENI. The ends were cut back, 4 bases at V and 0 bases at J, with 13 bases in the middle. The CDR3 loop reads CASSLSVSSSGNTIYF. The CDR3, as DNA: TGTGCCAGCTCACTTTCGGTCTCGAGCTCTGGAAACACCATATATTTT. The full variable domain, with the rest looked up from reference TRBV18 and TRBJ1-3, is NAGVMQNPRHLVRRRGQEARLRCSPMKGHSHVYWYRQLPEEGLKFMVYLQKENIIDESGMPKERFSAEFPKEGPSILRIQQVVRGDSAAYFCASSLSVSSSGNTIYFGEGSWLTVV.

The rearrangement uses TRBV4-2 and TRBJ2-1; 12 bases are shared with TRBD2. The CDR3 consists of 20 residues. V shed 3 bases, J shed 0 bases, and the junction held 12 bases outside the gene matches. Per the germline V gene, CDR1 is LGHNA and CDR2 is YNFKEQ. The CDR3 DNA reads as TGTGCCAGCAGCCACCCTAGCGGGGGGGCCTTTCCACGCTCCTACAATGAGCAGTTCTTC. Translation gives CASSHPSGGAFPRSYNEQFF.

The chain uses TRBV7-9 and TRBJ2-1, with TRBD1 identical over 11 bases. The CDR3 contains 17 residues. CDR1 is SEHNR, CDR2 FQNEAQ, per germline (reference sequence). Trimming took 4 bases from V and 8 from J; bases not matched to a gene: 13. The CDR3 spells CASSSTRPGQGGDEQFF. CDR3 DNA: TGTGCCAGCAGCTCTACAAGACCGGGACAGGGGGGCGATGAGCAGTTCTTC.

The chain is built from TRBV27 and TRBJ1-5; D perhaps matches TRBD1 (5 bases). The V and J ends lost 3 bases and 2 bases respectively, with 17 bases between them. Germline-derived CDR1 and CDR2 are MNHEY and SMNVEV (reference sequence). The CDR3 is made up of 17 amino acids. DNA of the CDR3: TGTGCCAGCAGTTTTCTCGGGACTCAGGGCGGCAATCAGCCCCAGCATTTT. This translates into CASSFLGTQGGNQPQHF.

This chain joins TRBV5-1 and TRBJ2-7; 9 bases align to TRBD1. With 3 bases clipped from V and 3 bases from J, the junction kept 4 bases outside the gene matches. The germline gives CDR1 SGHRS, CDR2 YFSETQ. The length of the CDR3 is 14 residues. The CDR3 bases are TGCGCCAGCAGCTCAGGACAGGGGAGCTACGAGCAGTACTTC. This gives the protein CASSSGQGSYEQYF.

The rearrangement links TRBV10-3 to TRBJ1-1; D gene uncertain. With 3 bases removed from V and 0 bases from J, the gap between germline ends came to 11 bases. Germline V CDR1 and CDR2: ENHRY, SYGVKD. The CDR3 covers 15 residues. The CDR3 is CAISEGGRVNTEAFF. Here the CDR3 DNA reads TGTGCCATCAGTGAAGGAGGTCGGGTGAACACTGAAGCTTTCTTT.

This rearrangement joins TRBV11-2 to TRBJ1-4, with D possibly being TRBD1 (6 bases). Between the trimmed V and J ends, which lost 5 bases and 8 bases, there was a span of 15 bases. The germline gives CDR1 SGHAT, CDR2 FQNNGV. This CDR3 has 14 amino acids. The CDR3: CASSVDRLSEKLFF. The CDR3 region has the DNA TGTGCCAGCAGCGTCGACAGGCTCTCCGAAAAACTGTTTTTT.

V gene TRBV20-1 combines with J gene TRBJ2-7; D gene uncertain. Trimming cost V 3 bases and J 2 bases, with 11 bases left between them. Looked up from germline, CDR1 is DFQATT and CDR2 is SNEGSKA (reference sequence). This CDR3 region has 13 residues. CDR3 DNA sequence: TGCAGTGCTAGTCGGCAGGAAACCTACGAGCAGTACTTC. Encoded protein: CSASRQETYEQYF.

The V and J genes are TRBV6-1 and TRBJ2-7, with D unresolved. Between the trimmed V and J ends, which lost 0 bases and 0 bases, there was a span of 9 bases. CDR1 and CDR2 from the germline V gene are MNHNS and SASEGT. The CDR3 runs to 15 residues. The DNA for the CDR3 is TGTGCCAGCAGTGAAGCATGGCTAGGCTCCTACGAGCAGTACTTC. As protein: CASSEAWLGSYEQYF.

The chain has TRBV30 and TRBJ1-2; D remains unclear. The CDR3 extends over 9 amino acids. Germline V lookup: CDR1 GTSNPN, CDR2 SVGIG (reference sequence). Trimming pared 5 bases from V and 4 bases from J, leaving 2 bases between. CDR3 residues: CAWGYGYTF. CDR3 DNA: TGTGCCTGGGGCTATGGCTACACCTTC.

The rearrangement joins TRBV5-4 to TRBJ1-1; D is possibly TRBD1 (5 bases). Germline V gene data show CDR1 as SGHNT and CDR2 as YYREEE (reference sequence). This CDR3 is 14 amino acids long. The V and J ends lost 6 bases and 5 bases respectively, with 17 bases between them. Here the CDR3 DNA reads TGTGCCAGCACCAACGGGGCAGGGAGAACTGAAGCTTTCTTT. This encodes CASTNGAGRTEAFF.

This rearrangement joins TRBV7-9 to TRBJ1-2; a weak D match, TRBD1 (6 bases). The CDR3 consists of 14 residues. The germline V and J ends were trimmed by 2 bases and 4 bases, with 11 bases remaining between them. Germline V CDR1 and CDR2: SEHNR, FQNEAQ (reference sequence). This chain's CDR3 is CASSLPDRSYGYTF. The CDR3 bases are TGTGCCAGCAGCTTACCTGACAGGTCCTATGGCTACACCTTC.

This clone was seen only a few times. The V and J genes are TRBV6-5 and TRBJ1-5; D gene unclear. In germline, CDR1 is MNHEY, CDR2 SVGAGI. V was trimmed by 5 bases and J by 5 bases, leaving 16 bases between them. There are 15 residues in the CDR3. The CDR3 DNA follows: TGTGCCAGCAGTCCCCAAGGTGGCCGGGATCAGCCCCAGCATTTT. Translation: CASSPQGGRDQPQHF.

V is TRBV25-1 and J is TRBJ2-1; D ambiguous. Germline loops: CDR1 MGHDK, CDR2 SYGVNS. The V end lost 1 base, the J end lost 4 bases, and 5 bases lay between the germline ends. The CDR3 covers 13 residues. The CDR3 DNA sequence: TGTGCCAGCAGTGAATTCGGATACAATGAGCAGTTCTTC. Translating gives CASSEFGYNEQFF.

CDR3 sequence: CASSFLDETEAFF. The CDR3 DNA sequence: TGTGCCAGCAGCTTTCTGGACGAGACTGAAGCTTTCTTT. This rearrangement joins TRBV11-2 to TRBJ1-1, with D unclear. The CDR3 is made up of 13 amino acids. Germline V lookup: CDR1 SGHAT, CDR2 FQNNGV. Trimming left V 3 bases short and J 5 bases short, with 10 bases between. Together with reference TRBV11-2 and TRBJ1-1, the CDR3 gives the full variable domain: EAGVAQSPRYKIIEKRQSVAFWCNPISGHATLYWYQQILGQGPKLLIQFQNNGVVDDSQLPKDRFSAERLKGVDSTLKIQPAKLEDSAVYLCASSFLDETEAFFGQGTRLTVV.

The CDR3: CAWSQGQYTGELFF. CDR3 in DNA: TGTGCCTGGAGCCAGGGACAGTACACCGGGGAGCTGTTTTTT. The chain has TRBV30 and TRBJ2-2; 7 bases agree with TRBD1. The CDR3 spans 14 residues. CDR1 is GTSNPN, CDR2 SVGIG, per germline (reference sequence). V trimming: 3 bases; J trimming: 3 bases; junction bases outside the gene matches: 4.

This rearrangement joins TRBV16 to TRBJ1-4; possibly TRBD1 for D (6 bases). Trimming shortened V by 4 bases and J by 7 bases, and 16 bases separated the two germline ends. The CDR3 has 15 residues. CDR1 is KGHSY and CDR2 is FQNENV in the germline V gene. The CDR3 sequence: CASSPNREGSEKLFF. The CDR3, as DNA: TGTGCCAGCAGCCCGAACAGGGAGGGGAGTGAAAAACTGTTTTTT.

This rearrangement joins TRBV7-9 to TRBJ1-4; D may be TRBD1 (6 bases). This CDR3 is 14 amino acids long. V lost 3 bases to trimming and J lost 11 bases, with 16 bases between them. CDR1 is SEHNR, CDR2 FQNEAQ, per germline (reference sequence). The CDR3 spells CASSLRDTRQKLFF. CDR3 nucleotides: TGTGCCAGCAGCTTGAGGGACACTCGGCAGAAACTGTTTTTT.

The gene calls are TRBV20-1 and TRBJ2-3; D is ambiguous. The length of the CDR3 is 12 residues. The germline V and J ends were trimmed by 3 bases and 4 bases, with 8 bases remaining between them. The germline V gene encodes CDR1 DFQATT and CDR2 SNEGSKA (reference sequence). The CDR3 sequence is CSASLGSDTQYF. The DNA of the CDR3 is TGCAGTGCTAGTTTGGGTTCAGATACGCAGTATTTT.

The rearrangement uses TRBV5-4 and TRBJ2-7; 11 positions agree with TRBD2. The CDR3 runs 15 residues. V gave up 4 bases and J gave up 5 bases; unmatched junction bases: 8. Looked up from germline, CDR1 is SGHNT and CDR2 is YYREEE (reference sequence). CDR3 loop: CASSPIAGGPDEQYF. For the CDR3, the DNA is TGTGCCAGCAGCCCAATAGCGGGGGGGCCCGACGAGCAGTACTTC.

The J gene is TRBJ1-1, the V gene TRBV29-1; 8 nucleotides match TRBD1. V shed 5 bases and J 5 bases; nucleotides not matched to a gene: 13. This CDR3 contains 15 residues. Germline lookup yields CDR1 SQVTM and CDR2 ANQGSEA. The CDR3 loop is CSVYAMTGARTEAFF. The DNA of the CDR3 is TGCAGCGTTTATGCCATGACAGGGGCTAGGACTGAAGCTTTCTTT.

The chain combines TRBV21-1 with TRBJ1-2; the table's D gene call, TRBD1, was not cross checked with the DNA. TRBV21-1 is assigned pseudogene status. The CDR3 is made up of 15 amino acids. This CDR3 reads CASSKGQLANYGYTF. The CDR3 nucleotides read TGTGCCAGCAGCAAAGGACAGCTTGCTAACTATGGCTACACCTTC.

A few counts support this clone. CDR3 nucleotide sequence: TGTGCCAGCTCACTGGACAGGGGATCGAATCAGCCCCAGCATTTT. This codes for CASSLDRGSNQPQHF. V is TRBV18 and J is TRBJ1-5; 9 bases are shared with TRBD1. The CDR3 is 15 amino acids. Germline V gene sequence: CDR1 KGHSH, CDR2 LQKENI. V shed 4 bases, J shed 4 bases, and the junction held 5 bases outside the gene matches.